Sequencing of this T cell receptor (beta chain) was carried out in a study of T cells in Graves' hyperthyroidism and ophthalmopathy. The CDR3 loop spans 15 amino acids. V trimming: 7 bases; J trimming: 1 base; junction bases outside the gene matches: 7. Germline-derived CDR1 and CDR2 are MNHEY and SVGEGT. RNA transcripts served as the template for amplifying TCR beta CDR3 regions. The study used the HTBI primer set for a first-round RT-PCR of the TCR CDR3. TCRdb passed the multiplex PCR reads through MiXCR, listing each CDR3 protein once. The sample has roughly 380,000 distinct CDR3 sequences; approximately 13% are singletons.

Source material: blood. This TCR was sampled from a woman aged 18-30 years with Graves' hyperthyroidism. The chain is built from TRBV6-2 or TRBV6-3 and TRBJ2-5; 9 bases line up with TRBD1. The DNA of the CDR3 is TGTGCCAGCACCTACCGGACAGGGGCCCAAGAGACCCAGTACTTC. It yields the protein CASTYRTGAQETQYF.